These 20 T cell receptor beta chains were all obtained from the same sample, sequenced in a study of blood T cells in healthy people across ages. It was with a sample-barcoded 5' primer and a J-beta primer mix that a second PCR of about 6 to 12 cycles was run. One entry per CDR3 protein, called by TCRdb with MiXCR from the 5' RACE reads. The sample holds about 510,000 distinct CDR3 sequences, about 25% seen once. Another study also made use of these data, one on T cells of mothers and their children.

Sequenced: blood. The receptors stem from a boy between 2 and 10 years old in good health.

In its sample, this clonotype was seen a few times. The CDR3 loop reads CASSQDLDNSPLHF. The CDR3 region has the DNA TGTGCCAGCAGCCAAGATCTGGATAATTCACCCCTCCACTTT. V gene TRBV3-1 combines with J gene TRBJ1-6, with D hard to call. V lost 0 bases and J 5 bases, leaving 5 bases between the germline ends. This CDR3 has 14 residues. The germline V gene has CDR1 LGHDT and CDR2 YNNKEL (reference sequence).

Only a few counts were recorded for this clonotype. J is TRBJ2-5 and V is TRBV29-1; D possibly corresponds to TRBD2 (5 bases). Trimming took off 7 bases at V and 4 bases at J, with 16 bases between the two ends. The germline V gene has CDR1 SQVTM and CDR2 ANQGSEA. CDR3 size: 13 residues. The CDR3: CSAGDTSAETQYF. As DNA, the CDR3 is TGCAGCGCCGGAGATACTAGTGCAGAGACCCAGTACTTC.

The chain's CDR3 is CASSLRDGSGGYTF. The CDR3 region has the DNA TGTGCCAGCAGTTTACGGGATGGGTCGGGTGGCTACACCTTC. The chain has TRBV12-3 or TRBV12-4 and TRBJ1-2; D unclear. The CDR3 has 14 amino acids. Between the trimmed V and J ends, which lost 2 bases and 7 bases, there was a span of 14 bases.

The CDR3 sequence is CASSLALRASGTGTDTQYF. The CDR3 DNA reads TGCGCCAGCAGCTTGGCTCTGCGAGCTAGCGGGACCGGCACAGATACGCAGTATTTT. J is TRBJ2-3 and V is TRBV5-1; 9 nucleotides agree with TRBD2. The CDR3 has 19 residues. With 0 bases clipped from V and 1 base from J, the junction kept 12 bases outside the gene matches. CDR1 SGHRS and CDR2 YFSETQ come from the germline V gene.

This clonotype was counted a few times. One junction end does not reproduce the germline sequence, and a read error may be involved. J is TRBJ2-7 and V is TRBV27, with TRBD2 identical over 10 bases. The germline CDR1 and CDR2 sequences are MNHEY and SMNVEV (reference sequence). The CDR3 consists of 16 residues. The CDR3 reads CTSSLTSGKDRYEQYF. CDR3 sequence (DNA): TGTACCAGCAGTTTAACTAGCGGGAAAGACAGATACGAGCAGTACTTC.

In this sample, this clonotype turned up once. The junction departs from germline at one end; a sequencing error may be responsible. The chain uses TRBV12-3 or TRBV12-4 and TRBJ2-5, with unresolved D. The CDR3 is made up of 17 amino acids. In nucleotides, the CDR3 is TGTGCCAGCAGTTTTTTAGGACGTGCCCTTTGGGAAGAGACCCAGTGCTTC. Translating it yields CASSFLGRALWEETQCF.

Remarks on this clonotype: Its ends do not fully match the called genes, so a read error is possible. The chain combines TRBV6-1 with TRBJ2-7, with 11 positions matching TRBD2. Germline lookup yields CDR1 MNHNS and CDR2 SASEGT. The CDR3 totals 15 residues. In DNA form, the CDR3 reads TGTGCCGGCAGTGCGGGACTAGCGGCCTCCTACGAGCAGTACTTC. Its translation is CAGSAGLAASYEQYF.

This chain links TRBV7-9 with TRBJ2-3; the match to TRBD2 covers 14 bases. This CDR3 contains 17 residues. Germline lookup yields CDR1 SEHNR and CDR2 FQNEAQ (reference sequence). The trim removed 2 bases at V and 5 bases at J, leaving 6 bases unmatched. CDR3 DNA: TGTGCCAGCAGCTTACGGGGACTAGCGGGAGCGGAAGATACGCAGTATTTT. Translating gives CASSLRGLAGAEDTQYF.

This clonotype was observed many times. The chain carries TRBV4-3 and TRBJ1-1, with a possible D match to TRBD1 (5 bases). Per germline, CDR1 LGHNA and CDR2 YSLEER. CDR3 length: 15 amino acids. V lost 4 bases and J lost 8, with 20 bases in between. The CDR3 DNA reads as TGCGCCAGCAGCCGCCGGGACGGAGCGCACCTGGAAGCTTTCTTT. Its protein is CASSRRDGAHLEAFF.

This chain connects TRBV27 to TRBJ2-7, with TRBD2 matching 7 bases. Germline V gene data show CDR1 as MNHEY and CDR2 as SMNVEV (reference sequence). J was trimmed by 6 bases and V by 3 bases; bases with no gene match: 20. The CDR3 is 18 amino acids. CDR3 loop: CASSLRPPPSGTVSEQYF. The DNA of the CDR3 is TGTGCCAGCAGTTTGCGTCCACCTCCTAGCGGAACCGTGAGCGAGCAGTACTTC.

This clonotype was recorded a few times. The chain combines TRBV6-4 with TRBJ2-1; 12 bases are a match to TRBD2. This CDR3 is built from 15 residues. J was trimmed by 8 bases and V by 4 bases; bases with no gene match: 6. Germline V gene lookup returns CDR1 MRHNA and CDR2 SNTAGT. CDR3: CASSAGLAGVDEQFF. The CDR3 DNA reads TGTGCCAGCAGTGCGGGACTAGCGGGTGTCGATGAGCAGTTCTTC.

The chain employs TRBV19 and TRBJ1-1; possible D gene TRBD1, 6 bases. The CDR3 consists of 13 residues. V lost 10 bases and J 5 bases, leaving 17 bases between the germline ends. Germline V gene data show CDR1 as LNHDA and CDR2 as SQIVND (reference sequence). The CDR3 here is CATRRGRGTEAFF. CDR3 DNA: TGTGCCACCCGCCGAGGCAGGGGTACTGAAGCTTTCTTT. The whole variable domain, filled in from reference TRBV19 and TRBJ1-1, reads DGGITQSPKYLFRKEGQNVTLSCEQNLNHDAMYWYRQDPGQGLRLIYYSQIVNDFQKGDIAEGYSVSREKKESFPLTVTSAQKNPTAFYLCATRRGRGTEAFFGQGTRLTVV.

The table lists this clonotype with a few counts. The rearrangement links TRBV27 to TRBJ1-4, with D unclear. The CDR3 is made up of 14 amino acids. V was cut by 6 bases and J by 7 bases, with 15 bases left in between. CDR1 MNHEY and CDR2 SMNVEV come from the germline V gene (reference sequence). CDR3 sequence (DNA): TGTGCCAGCAGCCAAGGGAGGAACCCTGAAAAACTGTTTTTT. Its translation: CASSQGRNPEKLFF.

The sample holds a few counts of this clonotype. The chain uses TRBV19 and TRBJ1-5; maybe TRBD1 (5 bases). The CDR3 extends over 15 amino acids. Germline-derived CDR1 and CDR2 are LNHDA and SQIVND (reference sequence). Trimming took 5 bases from V and 6 from J, leaving 17 bases between them. The chain's CDR3 is CASSVGTPGGQPQHF. CDR3 in DNA: TGTGCCAGTAGTGTTGGGACCCCGGGAGGTCAGCCCCAGCATTTT.

This clonotype was seen at least ten times. J is TRBJ1-1 and V is TRBV5-1; the D is unclear. V lost 5 bases and J 0 bases, leaving 5 bases between the germline ends. Germline values: CDR1 SGHRS, CDR2 YFSETQ. The CDR3 runs to 12 residues. CDR3 coding DNA: TGCGCCAGCAGGGTTTTGAACACTGAAGCTTTCTTT. As protein: CASRVLNTEAFF.

In its sample, this clonotype was seen a few times. The chain employs TRBV4-3 and TRBJ1-3; D gene ambiguous. Germline CDR1 and CDR2: LGHNA and YSLEER. Trimming pared 2 bases from V and 1 base from J, leaving 12 bases between. This CDR3 is built from 16 residues. CDR3 DNA: TGCGCCAGCAGCCAAATCCCGGCGGTGTCTGGAAACACCATATATTTT. This translates into CASSQIPAVSGNTIYF.

The V and J genes are TRBV29-1 and TRBJ1-2, with TRBD1 as a possible D gene (5 bases). The CDR3 spans 16 residues. Germline loops: CDR1 SQVTM, CDR2 ANQGSEA. Trimming took off 6 bases at V and 3 bases at J, with 23 bases between the two ends. The CDR3 region is CSVQDPHRRPYYGYTF. The CDR3 DNA reads as TGCAGCGTCCAAGATCCGCACAGGCGACCTTACTATGGCTACACCTTC.

The chain links TRBV5-5 to TRBJ1-5; D is unclear. This CDR3 is built from 16 residues. Germline V CDR1 and CDR2: SGHKS, YYEKEE (reference sequence). The V end was cut by 4 bases, the J end by 3 bases, with 17 bases between. CDR3 amino acids: CASSTTVGSYNQPQHF. The CDR3 bases are TGTGCCAGCAGCACAACGGTAGGATCTTACAATCAGCCCCAGCATTTT.

This chain uses TRBV29-1 with TRBJ2-1; D might be TRBD1 (6 bases). V lost 6 bases and J 7 bases, leaving 13 bases between the germline ends. The CDR3 spans 12 residues. Per the germline V gene, CDR1 is SQVTM and CDR2 is ANQGSEA. DNA of the CDR3: TGCAGCGTGGACAGCCCGCCTAATGAGCAGTTCTTC. This codes for CSVDSPPNEQFF.

CDR3 DNA: TGTGCCAGTCCTAGCGGGGCCTACAATGAGCAGTTCTTC. Protein: CASPSGAYNEQFF. The chain recombines TRBV7-3 with TRBJ2-1; 9 nucleotides line up with TRBD2. The CDR3 spans 13 residues. Trimming at V came to 9 bases and at J to 2 bases, leaving 2 bases not matched to a gene. The V gene's germline CDR1 is SGHTA and CDR2 FQGTGA.